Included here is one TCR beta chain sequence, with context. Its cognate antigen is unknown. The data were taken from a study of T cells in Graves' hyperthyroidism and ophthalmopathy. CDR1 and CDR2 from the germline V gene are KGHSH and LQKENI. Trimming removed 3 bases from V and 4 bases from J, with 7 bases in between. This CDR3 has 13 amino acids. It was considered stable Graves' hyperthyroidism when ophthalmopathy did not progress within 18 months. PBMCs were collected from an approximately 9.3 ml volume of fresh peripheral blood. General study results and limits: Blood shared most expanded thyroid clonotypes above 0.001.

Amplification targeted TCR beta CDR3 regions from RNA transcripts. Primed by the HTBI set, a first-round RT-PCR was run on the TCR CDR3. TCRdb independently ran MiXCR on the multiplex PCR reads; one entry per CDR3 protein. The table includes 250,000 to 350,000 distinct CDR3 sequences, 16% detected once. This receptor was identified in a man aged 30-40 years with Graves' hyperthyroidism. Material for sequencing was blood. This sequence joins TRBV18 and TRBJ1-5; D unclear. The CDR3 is CASSPFGNQPQHF. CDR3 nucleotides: TGTGCCAGCTCACCTTTCGGTAATCAGCCCCAGCATTTT.